Below, 26 T cell receptor beta chains from the same sample are listed, as sequenced in a study of breast tumors, draining lymph nodes, adjacent tissues. TCRdb re-analysed the multiplex PCR reads in MiXCR, keeping a single row per CDR3 protein. Among over 70,000 distinct CDR3 sequences listed, around 28% were seen once. Samples came from axillary lymph nodes draining the breast cancer. The source material was axillary lymph node tissue. The receptors were gathered from a female donor with breast cancer. Some clones in this sample may be carry-over from other donors' samples.

The table lists this clonotype with many counts. J is TRBJ2-7 and V is TRBV2, with D tentatively TRBD2 (6 bases). V lost 3 bases and J 4 bases, leaving 13 bases between the germline ends. The CDR3 extends over 14 amino acids. Germline loops: CDR1 SNHLY, CDR2 FYNNEI. In nucleotides, the CDR3 is TGTGCCAGCAGTGAGGGCGGGACTCTATACGAGCAGTACTTC. Protein sequence: CASSEGGTLYEQYF.

About this clonotype itself: The limits of the CDR3 on the DNA are not certain, so only TCRdb's listed CDR3 is given. The V gene is TRBV7-8, the J gene TRBJ2-5; the table's D call of TRBD1 was not tested on the DNA. Including both end residues, the CDR3 is 20 amino acids long. Germline V lookup: CDR1 SGHVS, CDR2 FQNEAQ. The CDR3 spells CASSFYICSARGSQGETQYF.

This clonotype came up many times. The V call is TRBV19, the J call TRBJ1-5, with 8 bases that match TRBD1. Germline V gene sequence: CDR1 LNHDA, CDR2 SQIVND (reference sequence). The CDR3 runs to 18 residues. V trimming: 5 bases; J trimming: 4 bases; junction bases outside the gene matches: 16. The CDR3 region is CASSGGRGVGTGNQPQHF. Written as DNA, the CDR3 is TGTGCCAGTAGTGGGGGGAGAGGAGTGGGGACAGGTAATCAGCCCCAGCATTTT. The full variable domain, completed using reference TRBV19 and TRBJ1-5, is DGGITQSPKYLFRKEGQNVTLSCEQNLNHDAMYWYRQDPGQGLRLIYYSQIVNDFQKGDIAEGYSVSREKKESFPLTVTSAQKNPTAFYLCASSGGRGVGTGNQPQHFGDGTRLSIL.

This clonotype was found many times. The chain employs TRBV6-4 and TRBJ2-7, with unresolved D. Trimming stripped 4 bases from V and 2 bases from J, with 3 bases between. CDR1 MRHNA and CDR2 SNTAGT come from the germline V gene. The CDR3 length is 11 residues. The CDR3 bases are TGTGCCAGCAGTGTAACCTACGAGCAGTACTTC. Amino acid sequence: CASSVTYEQYF.

The table lists this clonotype with many counts. The chain links TRBV6-1 to TRBJ2-7; TRBD2 aligns across 8 bases. Germline CDR1 reads MNHNS; CDR2 reads SASEGT. After removal of 3 bases from V and 5 bases from J, the junction contained 18 bases not matched to a gene. The CDR3 totals 18 residues. CDR3 region: CASSDYFMSGSGSDEQYF. The CDR3 DNA reads TGTGCCAGCAGTGACTATTTCATGAGCGGGAGCGGTAGCGACGAGCAGTACTTC.

Here the CDR3 reads CASSPGVAGTGELFF. As DNA, the CDR3 is TGTGCCAGCAGCCCGGGAGTAGCGGGTACCGGGGAGCTGTTTTTT. The chain couples TRBV7-2 to TRBJ2-2, with 7 bases matching TRBD2. V lost 5 bases and J lost 5; bases outside the gene matches: 8. The germline gives CDR1 SGHTA, CDR2 FQGNSA. The length of the CDR3 is 15 residues.

This clonotype was seen at least ten times. The V and J genes are TRBV28 and TRBJ2-7; TRBD1 aligns across 8 bases. Germline trimming cut 7 bases from V and 5 bases from J; bases unmatched to any gene: 7. Germline loops: CDR1 MDHEN, CDR2 SYDVKM. There are 13 residues in the CDR3. The CDR3 nucleotides read TGTGCCAGCAATGGACAGGGATACCACGAGCAGTACTTC. Translated, it gives CASNGQGYHEQYF.

Many counts were recorded for this clonotype. The gene calls are TRBV11-2 and TRBJ2-3; possibly TRBD1 for D (6 bases). Trimming cost V 0 bases and J 6 bases, with 13 bases left between them. The CDR3 is made up of 15 amino acids. CDR1 is SGHAT and CDR2 is FQNNGV in the germline V gene. The CDR3 sequence: CASSLEGRGVDTQYF. CDR3 DNA sequence: TGTGCCAGCAGCTTAGAAGGCAGGGGAGTCGATACGCAGTATTTT.

The chain joins TRBV7-8 to TRBJ2-7; 9 bases map to TRBD2. Germline CDR1 and CDR2: SGHVS and FQNEAQ. Trimming at V came to 8 bases and at J to 3 bases, leaving 5 bases not matched to a gene. This CDR3 has 13 residues. CDR3 bases: TGTGCCAGCGCCGGTAGCGGGAGCTACGAGCAGTACTTC. Translating gives CASAGSGSYEQYF.

This clonotype has a count of ten or more. This chain links TRBV12-3 or TRBV12-4 with TRBJ2-7, with a possible D match to TRBD2 (5 bases). The CDR3 has 13 residues. Trimming took off 5 bases at V and 3 bases at J, with 11 bases between the two ends. For the CDR3, the DNA is TGTGCCAGCAGTATAGGACTGAGCTACGAGCAGTACTTC. Protein sequence: CASSIGLSYEQYF.

There are many counts of this clonotype. A much bigger clone sits one base away, suggesting this may be a read error. V gene TRBV5-1 combines with J gene TRBJ2-3; 10 bases agree with TRBD2. The V gene's germline CDR1 is SGHRS and CDR2 YFSETQ. V lost 5 bases, J lost 3 bases, and 12 bases stayed unmatched. CDR3 length: 17 amino acids. This chain's CDR3 is CASRASPSGSGTDTQYF. Here the CDR3 DNA reads TGCGCCAGCAGGGCATCTCCTAGCGGGAGCGGGACAGATACGCAGTATTTT. The full variable domain, with the rest looked up from reference TRBV5-1 and TRBJ2-3, is KAGVTQTPRYLIKTRGQQVTLSCSPISGHRSVSWYQQTPGQGLQFLFEYFSETQRNKGNFPGRFSGRQFSNSRSEMNVSTLELGDSALYLCASRASPSGSGTDTQYFGPGTRLTVL.

This clonotype was seen ten or more times. The chain employs TRBV9 and TRBJ2-3; the D gene is possibly TRBD2 (5 bases). The CDR3 length is 13 residues. Germline CDR1 and CDR2: SGDLS and YYNGEE. The V end was cut by 3 bases, the J end by 3 bases, with 8 bases between. This CDR3 is CASSGEHTDTQYF. DNA of the CDR3: TGTGCCAGCAGCGGGGAGCATACAGATACGCAGTATTTT.

This clonotype was counted at least ten times. The chain uses TRBV12-3 or TRBV12-4 and TRBJ2-1, with 10 nucleotides matching TRBD2. This CDR3 has 16 residues. V shed 5 bases and J 6 bases; nucleotides not matched to a gene: 10. The CDR3 bases are TGTGCCAGCAGTCGGAAGCGGGAGGGCCTCCTCAATGAGCAGTTCTTC. Its translation: CASSRKREGLLNEQFF.

This clonotype was recorded many times. The rearrangement uses TRBV7-9 and TRBJ2-2; weak D call: TRBD1 (8 bases). CDR1 and CDR2 (germline): SEHNR, FQNEAQ (reference sequence). V lost 5 bases and J 3 bases, leaving 16 bases between the germline ends. The CDR3 contains 16 residues. In DNA form, the CDR3 reads TGTGCCAGCAGCCAAAGACAGGGGAGGGACACCGGGGAGCTGTTTTTT. This gives the protein CASSQRQGRDTGELFF.

Comments on this clonotype: Being one base from a much bigger clone, this may be a read error. This rearrangement joins TRBV6-1 to TRBJ2-1; D is unclear. Trimming took off 6 bases at V and 10 bases at J, with 13 bases between the two ends. The V gene's germline CDR1 is MNHNS and CDR2 SASEGT. The CDR3 extends over 12 amino acids. The CDR3 DNA reads as TGTGCCAGCAGACACCCGGGTACGGAGCAGTTCTTC. Encoded protein: CASRHPGTEQFF.

This clonotype was counted at least ten times. The chain employs TRBV12-5 and TRBJ2-4; D is tentatively TRBD1 or TRBD2 (5 bases each). With 1 base removed from V and 6 bases from J, the gap between germline ends came to 13 bases. Germline V gene sequence: CDR1 LGHNT, CDR2 FRNRAP. The CDR3 consists of 15 residues. CDR3 in amino acids: CASGLGQGVLNIQYF. Here the CDR3 DNA reads TGTGCTAGTGGTTTGGGGCAGGGAGTTTTAAACATTCAGTACTTC.

This clonotype was counted at least ten times. CDR3 sequence: CASNPRTGGDNEQFF. Here the CDR3 DNA reads TGTGCCAGCAACCCTCGGACAGGGGGTGACAATGAGCAGTTCTTC. The V gene is TRBV6-1, the J gene TRBJ2-1; 10 bases are a match to TRBD1. Looked up from germline, CDR1 is MNHNS and CDR2 is SASEGT. After removal of 7 bases from V and 5 bases from J, the junction contained 8 bases not matched to a gene. This CDR3 has 15 residues.

This clonotype was found many times. This chain links TRBV15 with TRBJ2-7; D may be TRBD2 (5 bases). V was pared by 1 base and J by 0 bases, with 10 bases between. Per germline, CDR1 LNHNV and CDR2 YYDKDF (reference sequence). This CDR3 spans 15 amino acids. The CDR3 protein is CATSRGPGNSYEQYF. The CDR3 coding sequence is TGTGCCACCAGCAGAGGCCCGGGGAACTCCTACGAGCAGTACTTC.

This clonotype was counted many times. The chain recombines TRBV7-2 with TRBJ2-7; D not resolved. The V end lost 4 bases, the J end lost 0 bases, and 19 bases lay between the germline ends. Germline CDR1 and CDR2: SGHTA and FQGNSA. This CDR3 has 17 amino acids. The DNA of the CDR3 is TGTGCCAGCAGCTCCCCGATCAGAAGATCTAGCTCCTACGAGCAGTACTTC. Amino acid sequence: CASSSPIRRSSSYEQYF.

In this sample, this clonotype turned up a few times. One end of the junction fails to match germline, which may point to a read error. This chain links TRBV6-5 with TRBJ2-1, with 9 bases identical to TRBD2. Germline V gene data show CDR1 as MNHEY and CDR2 as SVGAGI. This CDR3 has 16 residues. The CDR3 bases are TGTGCCAGCAGTCACTCTGCAGCGGGAGGATCCAATGAGCAGTTCTTC. It yields the protein CASSHSAAGGSNEQFF.

This clonotype was recorded at least ten times. The chain recombines TRBV5-1 with TRBJ2-3, with D uncertain. The CDR3 is 14 residues long. V lost 0 bases and J lost 7, with 12 bases in between. Per the germline V gene, CDR1 is SGHRS and CDR2 is YFSETQ. CDR3 in amino acids: CASSLEAEDYTQYF. CDR3 DNA: TGCGCCAGCAGCTTGGAGGCGGAAGATTATACGCAGTATTTT.

Many counts were recorded for this clonotype. The chain couples TRBV20-1 to TRBJ2-5; TRBD2 aligns across 8 bases. The trim removed 3 bases at V and 6 bases at J, leaving 6 bases unmatched. The CDR3 is made up of 13 amino acids. The germline CDR1 and CDR2 sequences are DFQATT and SNEGSKA (reference sequence). CDR3 nucleotide sequence: TGCAGTGCTAGGGTGCGGGGGGATAAGACCCAGTACTTC. Protein: CSARVRGDKTQYF.

Regarding this clonotype: A much larger clone sits a single nucleotide away, making a read error possible. The rearrangement joins TRBV5-6 to TRBJ2-3; D gene unclear. CDR1 is SGHDT and CDR2 is YYEEEE in the germline V gene. CDR3 size: 14 residues. V dropped 6 bases and J dropped 1 base, with 12 bases sitting between them. CDR3 loop: CASTPGRGTDTQYF. The CDR3 DNA is TGTGCCAGCACCCCAGGTCGGGGCACAGATACGCAGTATTTT. The full variable domain, its missing parts supplied by reference TRBV5-6 and TRBJ2-3, is DAGVTQSPTHLIKTRGQQVTLRCSPKSGHDTVSWYQQALGQGPQFIFQYYEEEERQRGNFPDRFSGHQFPNYSSELNVNALLLGDSALYLCASTPGRGTDTQYFGPGTRLTVL.

This chain links TRBV7-2 with TRBJ2-7; 12 bases fit TRBD1. The CDR3 sequence is 15 residues long. The germline V gene has CDR1 SGHTA and CDR2 FQGNSA. V dropped 0 bases and J dropped 5; count of bases not matched to a gene: 2. The CDR3 nucleotides read TGTGCCAGCAGCTTAGCGGGACAGGGGGCCAACGAGCAGTACTTC. This translates into CASSLAGQGANEQYF. The full variable domain, in which reference TRBV7-2 and TRBJ2-7 provide the parts outside the CDR3, is GAGVSQSPSNKVTEKGKDVELRCDPISGHTALYWYRQSLGQGLEFLIYFQGNSAPDKSGLPSDRFSAERTGGSVSTLTIQRTQQEDSAVYLCASSLAGQGANEQYFGPGTRLTVT.

This clonotype came up many times. This sequence joins TRBV6-5 and TRBJ1-2; 10 nucleotides line up with TRBD1. CDR1 MNHEY and CDR2 SVGAGI come from the germline V gene. This CDR3 is 14 amino acids long. V lost 10 bases, J lost 4 bases, and 9 bases stayed unmatched. The CDR3 nucleotides are TGTGCCACATCGACAGGGGGCGCGACCTATGGCTACACCTTC. Protein sequence: CATSTGGATYGYTF.

This clonotype has a count of ten or more. The V and J genes are TRBV10-1 and TRBJ2-2; 11 nucleotides align to TRBD2. The CDR3 runs 16 residues. Trimming cost V 5 bases and J 5 bases; bases outside gene matches: 7. The germline CDR1 and CDR2 sequences are WNHNN and SYGVQD (reference sequence). The CDR3 nucleotides are TGCGCCAGCAGTCTCGGACTAGCGGGCCCGACCGGGGAGCTGTTTTTT. Its translation: CASSLGLAGPTGELFF.